Detailed here is one TCR beta chain. Its antigen is as yet unknown. This sample stems from a study of cytomegalovirus exposure and HLA in healthy donors. Primers included in the PCR were 60 Vbeta and 13 Jbeta primers. Clones were read by immunoSEQ multiplex PCR, and TCRdb kept only the in-frame ones, dropping some. The sample consists of under 200,000 clones, 75% to 90% of them appearing once. Healthy bone marrow donors supplied every sample. Study findings and constraints: It was reported that the classifier diagnosed cytomegalovirus status with high specificity and sensitivity in both the original and validation cohorts. Relative to the approximately 700-donor mean, N-insertions were reportedly fewer in an Asian-associated ancestry cluster in a later analysis.

The CDR3 sequence is 11 residues long. Germline V gene data show CDR1 as MNHEY and CDR2 as SVGAGI. The V gene lost 6 bases and the J gene lost 6 bases, with 7 bases spanning the gap. The sequence was obtained from a girl aged 2-9 years in good health and CMV-seropositive. Sequenced input: PBMCs. V usage is TRBV6-5 and J usage is TRBJ2-3; D gene unclear. As DNA, the CDR3 is TGTGCCAGCAGCCTCCTGGATACGCAGTATTTT. This gives the protein CASSLLDTQYF.